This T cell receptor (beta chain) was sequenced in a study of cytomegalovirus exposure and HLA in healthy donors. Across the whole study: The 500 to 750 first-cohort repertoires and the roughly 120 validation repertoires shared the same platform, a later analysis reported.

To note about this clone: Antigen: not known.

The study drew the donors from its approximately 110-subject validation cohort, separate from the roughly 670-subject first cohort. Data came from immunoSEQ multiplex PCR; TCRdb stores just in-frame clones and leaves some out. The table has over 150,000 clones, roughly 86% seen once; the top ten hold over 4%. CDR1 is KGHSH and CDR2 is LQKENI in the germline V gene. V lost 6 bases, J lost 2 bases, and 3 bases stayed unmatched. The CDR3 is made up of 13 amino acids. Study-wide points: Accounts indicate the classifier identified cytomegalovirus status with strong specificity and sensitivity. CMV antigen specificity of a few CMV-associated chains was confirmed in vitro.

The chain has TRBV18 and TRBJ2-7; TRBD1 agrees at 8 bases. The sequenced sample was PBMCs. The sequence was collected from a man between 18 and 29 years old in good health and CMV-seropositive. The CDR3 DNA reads TGTGCCAGCTCCACAGGGGGGCCCTACGAGCAGTACTTC. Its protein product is CASSTGGPYEQYF. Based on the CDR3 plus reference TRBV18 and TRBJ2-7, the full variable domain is NAGVMQNPRHLVRRRGQEARLRCSPMKGHSHVYWYRQLPEEGLKFMVYLQKENIIDESGMPKERFSAEFPKEGPSILRIQQVVRGDSAAYFCASSTGGPYEQYFGPGTRLTVT.